This T cell receptor (beta chain) is from a study of chemoradiotherapy in HPV16-positive cancers (dated by TCRdb to the early 2020s). For context, the study as a whole: Functional T-cell assays on cells from two HPV16-positive patients defined candidate HPV-specific T-cell clones and common TCR motifs. The study set out to ask whether T-cell immunity against the HPV oncoproteins E6 and E7 changes over the course of chemoradiotherapy and whether that immunity affects survival. The candidate HPV-specific TCRs and motifs were subsequently tracked in TCR repertoires obtained from roughly 78 patients with HPV-related cancers. The study at large found these results: In HPV16-positive patients, expansion of HPV-responsive T cells during chemoradiotherapy was associated with improved recurrence-free survival. Expansion of candidate HPV-specific clones and E7-related TCR motifs was observed in the tumor microenvironment during treatment, whereas no such expansion was observed for non-HPV-specific T cells. Only a couple of HPV16-positive patients were used to derive the functional definition of HPV-specific T cells, and the survival association was reported for HPV16-positive patients.

Libraries were prepared through the immunoSEQ multiplex PCR assay. TCRdb mirrors the immuneACCESS table, restricted to in-frame sequences. Some clones are absent from its copies; in checked studies, under half trace to an unresolved V gene, and the reason for the others is unknown. The sample data list about 5,400 clones, and 85% of these were observed just once. The ten largest clonotypes hold 9% to 10% of the sample. From its cysteine to its phenylalanine, the CDR3 spans 15 amino acids. Only CDR3 DNA remains: 45 bases, in frame from the first base. Trimming accounts for 4 bases at V and 5 bases at J, while the number of junction bases matched to no gene is 5. From the germline V gene, CDR1 is ENHRY and CDR2 is SYGVKD. Because repertoires were sampled repeatedly during chemoradiotherapy, clonal expansion in the tumor microenvironment could be followed. On this clone itself: Its antigen target is currently unknown. Per-base qualities were not stored, and no clone one base away is much larger.

The receptor's source is a human donor with HPV-associated anogenital cancer. The sequence joins TRBV10-3 to TRBJ2-1, and TRBD2 aligns with 10 junction nucleotides. This sample comprised tumor tissue, obtained from a patient who underwent chemoradiotherapy. The CDR3: CAISVKAGGDNEQFF. The DNA sequence is TGTGCCATCAGTGTAAAAGCGGGGGGGGACAATGAGCAGTTCTTC.